This T cell receptor (beta chain) is drawn from a study of blood T cells in healthy people across ages. The CDR3 consists of 16 residues. V lost 5 bases, J lost 0 bases, and 11 bases lay in between. The V gene's germline CDR1 is MNHEY and CDR2 SVGEGT. The use of a sample-barcoded 5' primer and a J-beta primer mix characterized a second PCR of about 7 to 12 cycles. MiXCR was run by TCRdb on the 5' RACE reads, yielding one entry per CDR3 protein. The sample holds over 1,200,000 distinct CDR3 sequences; 45% to 70% are singletons and the top ten take 5.5% to 8%. The chain is built from TRBV6-2 or TRBV6-3 and TRBJ1-6; a possible D gene is TRBD1 (6 bases). This receptor was taken from a man between 18 and 35 years old in good health. The sequencing sample was made of blood. CDR3 DNA sequence: TGTGCCAGCAGTGGTCGGACAGTCTCCTATAATTCACCCCTCCACTTT. Its translation: CASSGRTVSYNSPLHF.